Each of the 30 T cell receptor beta chains below was sequenced from the same sample in a study of blood T cell repertoires in COVID-19 (dated by TCRdb to between 2020 and 2021). The library was prepared using the immunoSEQ multiplex PCR assay. The table was pulled from immuneACCESS by TCRdb, which kept in-frame rearrangements only. Such tables lose some clones; where checked, under half of the loss comes from unresolved V genes, and the rest has no known cause. This sample gives some 510,000 clones in total; over 75% of them show up just once. The leading ten clones occupy approximately 1.8% of the sample. The source material was PBMCs or T cells enriched from blood (not recorded which). The receptors were sampled from a middle-aged woman who had recovered from COVID-19.

V is TRBV3-1 (or the pseudogene TRBV3-2) and J is TRBJ2-1; TRBD1 aligns across 10 bases. CDR1 is LGHDT, CDR2 YNNKEL, per germline (reference sequence). V trimming: 2 bases; J trimming: 8 bases; junction bases outside the gene matches: 9. CDR3 size: 16 residues. The CDR3 here is CASSQSPGQGIHEQFF. The CDR3, as DNA: TGTGCCAGCAGCCAATCGCCGGGACAGGGGATTCATGAGCAGTTCTTC.

The V gene is TRBV5-4, the J gene TRBJ2-2; D may be TRBD1 (6 bases). V shed 3 bases and J shed 1 base, with 10 bases lying between them. Germline CDR1 reads SGHNT; CDR2 reads YYREEE (reference sequence). The CDR3 spans 15 residues. CDR3 nucleotide sequence: TGTGCCAGCAGCTCCGGACAGAAGAACACCGGGGAGCTGTTTTTT. It encodes CASSSGQKNTGELFF.

The CDR3 DNA is TGTGCCAGCAGCTTAGATCTGGGACAGGGACCCTACGAGCAGTACTTC. Translating it yields CASSLDLGQGPYEQYF. The chain combines TRBV11-2 with TRBJ2-7; 9 bases line up with TRBD1. CDR3 length: 16 residues. The V gene end was trimmed by 0 bases and the J gene end by 2 bases; junction bases not matched to a gene: 5. CDR1 is SGHAT and CDR2 is FQNNGV in the germline V gene.

The chain links TRBV7-6 to TRBJ2-1; tentative D call: TRBD2 (6 bases). The CDR3 extends over 16 amino acids. Trimming cost V 1 base and J 3 bases, with 13 bases left between them. CDR1 and CDR2 (germline): SGHVS, FNYEAQ. The chain's CDR3 is CASSLGTAGLYNEQFF. CDR3 coding DNA: TGTGCCAGCAGCTTAGGCACAGCGGGCCTCTACAATGAGCAGTTCTTC.

The chain joins TRBV5-4 to TRBJ1-2, with D possibly matching TRBD1 (5 bases). CDR3 length equals 15 residues. CDR1 is SGHNT, CDR2 YYREEE, per germline (reference sequence). V dropped 3 bases and J dropped 0 bases, with 12 bases sitting between them. CDR3 DNA sequence: TGTGCCAGCAGCTCGAGTGGGGCGTCTAACTATGGCTACACCTTC. This sequence encodes CASSSSGASNYGYTF.

The rearrangement links TRBV6-5 to TRBJ2-1; TRBD2 aligns across 13 bases. Trimming cost V 4 bases and J 4 bases; bases outside gene matches: 1. The CDR3 has 15 residues. From germline, CDR1 is MNHEY and CDR2 SVGAGI. CDR3 DNA: TGTGCCAGCAGTTCGGGACTAGCGGGATACAATGAGCAGTTCTTC. Translated, it gives CASSSGLAGYNEQFF.

This chain links TRBV25-1 with TRBJ2-1; possibly TRBD1 for D (5 bases). V was shortened by 4 bases and J by 10 bases, with 14 bases between the two germline ends. Germline loops: CDR1 MGHDK, CDR2 SYGVNS. The CDR3 is 13 amino acids. CDR3 loop: CASSATQGTEQFF. CDR3 in DNA: TGTGCCAGCAGTGCAACTCAGGGAACGGAGCAGTTCTTC.

This CDR3 reads CASSQKQGKAFF. The CDR3 bases are TGCGCCAGCAGCCAAAAACAGGGCAAAGCTTTCTTT. This chain uses TRBV4-1 with TRBJ1-1, with D perhaps TRBD1 (6 bases). The CDR3 length is 12 residues. Germline V gene sequence: CDR1 MGHRA, CDR2 YSYEKL. Trimming took off 2 bases at V and 9 bases at J, with 10 bases between the two ends.

To note about this clone: The junction shows a germline mismatch at one end, possibly a read error. The chain employs TRBV7-7 and TRBJ2-1; 11 bases agree with TRBD2. CDR3 size: 16 residues. Germline V gene sequence: CDR1 SSHAT, CDR2 FNYEAQ (reference sequence). CDR3 protein: CASSLRLAGNKDEQFF. As DNA, the CDR3 is TGTGCTAGCAGCTTAAGACTAGCGGGAAATAAAGATGAGCAGTTCTTC.

The chain carries TRBV5-1 and TRBJ1-2; 10 nucleotides match TRBD1. V shed 2 bases and J 7 bases; nucleotides not matched to a gene: 14. The V gene's germline CDR1 is SGHRS and CDR2 YFSETQ. The CDR3 is 17 amino acids. The CDR3 DNA reads TGCGCCAGCAGCTTAGGGATCGGACAGGGGGGAGTAGGTGGCTACACCTTC. Its translation is CASSLGIGQGGVGGYTF.

This chain connects TRBV18 to TRBJ1-5; 10 bases map to TRBD1. Trimming removed 6 bases from V and 7 bases from J; junction bases left unmatched: 6. Germline V gives CDR1 KGHSH, CDR2 LQKENI. CDR3 length: 14 amino acids. The CDR3 here is CASSEGTGEQPQHF. As DNA, the CDR3 is TGTGCCAGCTCGGAGGGGACAGGGGAACAGCCCCAGCATTTT.

The chain recombines TRBV5-4 with TRBJ2-1, with 9 positions matching TRBD2. V trimming: 0 bases; J trimming: 7 bases; junction bases outside the gene matches: 14. Germline V gives CDR1 SGHNT, CDR2 YYREEE (reference sequence). This CDR3 is 18 amino acids long. In DNA, the CDR3 is TGTGCCAGCAGCTTGGCATCGTATCGATTAGCGGGAGATAATGAGCAGTTCTTC. It yields the protein CASSLASYRLAGDNEQFF.

The V call is TRBV19, the J call TRBJ2-2; 7 bases align to TRBD2. The CDR3 has 15 residues. Germline V gives CDR1 LNHDA, CDR2 SQIVND (reference sequence). J gave up 4 bases and V 4 bases, and 6 bases lay outside the gene matches. CDR3 in amino acids: CASSTAWGGTGELFF. The CDR3 DNA follows: TGTGCCAGTAGTACCGCCTGGGGGGGCACCGGGGAGCTGTTTTTT.

This clone was observed a few times. The CDR3 nucleotides read TGTGCCAGCTCATCACAGGGGGCTGGAAACACCATATATTTT. It yields the protein CASSSQGAGNTIYF. V is TRBV18 and J is TRBJ1-3, with TRBD1 identical over 8 bases. The CDR3 runs to 14 residues. Losses at the gene ends were 5 bases for V and 2 bases for J; bases not matched to a gene: 2. CDR1 and CDR2 (germline): KGHSH, LQKENI. The variable domain in full, completed from reference TRBV18 and TRBJ1-3, reads NAGVMQNPRHLVRRRGQEARLRCSPMKGHSHVYWYRQLPEEGLKFMVYLQKENIIDESGMPKERFSAEFPKEGPSILRIQQVVRGDSAAYFCASSSQGAGNTIYFGEGSWLTVV.

J is TRBJ1-6 and V is TRBV25-1; 7 bases match TRBD1. From germline, CDR1 is MGHDK and CDR2 SYGVNS. CDR3 size: 12 residues. Unmatched junction bases numbered 3, after V lost 6 bases and J lost 10 bases. CDR3 region: CASRQGISPLHF. For the CDR3, the DNA is TGTGCCAGCAGACAGGGGATCTCACCCCTCCACTTT. The full variable domain, completed using reference TRBV25-1 and TRBJ1-6, is EADIYQTPRYLVIGTGKKITLECSQTMGHDKMYWYQQDPGMELHLIHYSYGVNSTEKGDLSSESTVSRIRTEHFPLTLESARPSHTSQYLCASRQGISPLHFGNGTRLTVT.

The chain recombines TRBV9 with TRBJ1-1; the match to TRBD1 covers 7 bases. V shed 4 bases, J shed 3 bases, and the junction held 9 bases outside the gene matches. The CDR3 sequence is 15 residues long. The germline gives CDR1 SGDLS, CDR2 YYNGEE. Here the CDR3 reads CASSLYRGEDTEAFF. DNA for the CDR3: TGTGCCAGCAGCTTATACAGGGGAGAGGACACTGAAGCTTTCTTT.

V and J are TRBV7-2 and TRBJ1-2; perhaps TRBD1 as D (5 bases). The germline V gene has CDR1 SGHTA and CDR2 FQGNSA. This CDR3 is built from 15 residues. V gave up 5 bases and J gave up 3 bases, with 16 bases separating them. The CDR3 spells CASSPDAGHDYGYTF. The CDR3 region has the DNA TGTGCCAGCAGCCCCGACGCGGGGCATGACTATGGCTACACCTTC.

J is TRBJ2-1 and V is TRBV2; 13 bases agree with TRBD2. The CDR3 spans 19 residues. The J segment lost 0 bases and the V segment lost 6 bases, leaving 11 bases of the junction unmatched. Germline V gene lookup returns CDR1 SNHLY and CDR2 FYNNEI. The CDR3 is CASRKGLAGVTPSYNEQFF. Written as DNA, the CDR3 is TGTGCCAGCAGGAAAGGACTAGCGGGAGTCACTCCCTCCTACAATGAGCAGTTCTTC.

The V call is TRBV9, the J call TRBJ1-1; 7 bases agree with TRBD1. Losses at the gene ends were 1 base for V and 1 base for J; bases not matched to a gene: 1. This CDR3 comprises 14 residues. Germline V gene sequence: CDR1 SGDLS, CDR2 YYNGEE. As DNA, the CDR3 is TGTGCCAGCAGCGTAAAGGGGGCGAACACTGAAGCTTTCTTT. It codes for CASSVKGANTEAFF.

J is TRBJ1-2 and V is TRBV19, with D possibly TRBD1 on 5 matching bases. Germline values: CDR1 LNHDA, CDR2 SQIVND (reference sequence). The CDR3 length is 14 residues. V was trimmed by 1 base and J by 5 bases, leaving 11 bases between them. DNA for the CDR3: TGTGCCAGTAGTATAGCCCAGGGTGTTTATGGCTACACCTTC. Amino acid sequence: CASSIAQGVYGYTF.

This clone was recorded only once. The rearrangement joins TRBV10-3 to TRBJ1-1; D not certain. CDR3 length equals 12 residues. With 5 bases removed from V and 5 bases from J, the gap between germline ends came to 9 bases. Looked up from germline, CDR1 is ENHRY and CDR2 is SYGVKD. This chain's CDR3 is CAISRPGTEAFF. The DNA of the CDR3 is TGTGCCATCAGTAGACCGGGGACTGAAGCTTTCTTT.

The chain links TRBV12-5 to TRBJ2-1, with TRBD2 identical over 14 bases. The trim removed 2 bases at V and 8 bases at J, leaving 5 bases unmatched. The CDR3 has 16 amino acids. CDR1 is LGHNT, CDR2 FRNRAP, per germline. CDR3 loop: CASGLFGTSGSYEQFF. In DNA form, the CDR3 reads TGTGCTAGTGGTTTGTTTGGGACTAGCGGGAGTTATGAGCAGTTCTTC.

The chain links TRBV18 to TRBJ2-7; 13 bases are a match to TRBD2. Trimming at V came to 6 bases and at J to 4 bases, leaving 21 bases not matched to a gene. CDR1 and CDR2 (germline): KGHSH, LQKENI. This CDR3 has 20 residues. CDR3 loop: CASSLSGGLAGAGRLYEQYF. The CDR3 coding sequence is TGTGCCAGCTCCCTCTCCGGTGGACTAGCGGGAGCCGGGAGACTGTACGAGCAGTACTTC.

This sequence joins TRBV6-5 and TRBJ1-5; D is ambiguous. Trimming removed 5 bases from V and 2 bases from J, with 13 bases in between. The CDR3 has 15 residues. Germline lookup yields CDR1 MNHEY and CDR2 SVGAGI. DNA for the CDR3: TGTGCCAGCAGTCTCCGACCGGAGGGCAATCAGCCCCAGCATTTT. It yields the protein CASSLRPEGNQPQHF.

The chain combines TRBV5-1 with TRBJ2-5; 7 positions match TRBD1. The germline CDR1 and CDR2 sequences are SGHRS and YFSETQ. V shed 4 bases and J 5 bases; nucleotides not matched to a gene: 5. The CDR3 is 13 residues long. CDR3 in amino acids: CASSEGARETQYF. The CDR3 DNA is TGCGCCAGCAGCGAGGGGGCGCGGGAGACCCAGTACTTC. The variable domain in full, completed from reference TRBV5-1 and TRBJ2-5, reads KAGVTQTPRYLIKTRGQQVTLSCSPISGHRSVSWYQQTPGQGLQFLFEYFSETQRNKGNFPGRFSGRQFSNSRSEMNVSTLELGDSALYLCASSEGARETQYFGPGTRLLVL.

The J gene is TRBJ1-1, the V gene TRBV29-1; D is possibly TRBD1 (6 bases). V lost 4 bases and J 4 bases, leaving 16 bases between the germline ends. The CDR3 is 14 amino acids. Germline V gives CDR1 SQVTM, CDR2 ANQGSEA. The CDR3 DNA reads TGCAGCGTTGGTCGGGGAGGGGGAGGCACTGAAGCTTTCTTT. Translated, it gives CSVGRGGGGTEAFF. Variable domain in full (rest from reference TRBV29-1 and TRBJ1-1): SAVISQKPSRDICQRGTSLTIQCQVDSQVTMMFWYRQQPGQSLTLIATANQGSEATYESGFVIDKFPISRPNLTFSTLTVSNMSPEDSSIYLCSVGRGGGGTEAFFGQGTRLTVV.

The chain recombines TRBV29-1 with TRBJ2-3; 9 bases agree with TRBD1. The J segment lost 2 bases and the V segment lost 7 bases, leaving 4 bases of the junction unmatched. The length of the CDR3 is 13 residues. Germline assignment: CDR1 SQVTM and CDR2 ANQGSEA. The CDR3 bases are TGCAGCGGGCGACAGGGGGTCACAGATACGCAGTATTTT. It is translated as CSGRQGVTDTQYF.

This chain connects TRBV7-2 to TRBJ1-2; possible D gene TRBD1, 5 bases. From germline, CDR1 is SGHTA and CDR2 FQGNSA. The ends were cut back, 5 bases at V and 7 bases at J, with 17 bases in the middle. The length of the CDR3 is 14 residues. CDR3 amino acids: CASSPQSQGRGYTF. The CDR3 nucleotides read TGTGCCAGCAGCCCTCAATCCCAGGGCCGTGGCTACACCTTC. The variable domain in full, completed from reference TRBV7-2 and TRBJ1-2, reads GAGVSQSPSNKVTEKGKDVELRCDPISGHTALYWYRQSLGQGLEFLIYFQGNSAPDKSGLPSDRFSAERTGGSVSTLTIQRTQQEDSAVYLCASSPQSQGRGYTFGSGTRLTVV.

V usage is TRBV27 and J usage is TRBJ2-7; the match to TRBD2 covers 9 bases. Germline CDR1 is MNHEY and CDR2 is SMNVEV (reference sequence). J gave up 2 bases and V 6 bases, and 2 bases lay outside the gene matches. This CDR3 spans 13 amino acids. In DNA, the CDR3 is TGTGCCAGCAGGCTAGCGGGGACCTACGAGCAGTACTTC. This codes for CASRLAGTYEQYF.

The chain employs TRBV9 and TRBJ1-2; 7 bases align to TRBD1. Germline CDR1 reads SGDLS; CDR2 reads YYNGEE. V shed 4 bases and J 1 base; nucleotides not matched to a gene: 7. The CDR3 runs 15 residues. CDR3 region: CASSPQTGRNYGYTF. In nucleotides, the CDR3 is TGTGCCAGCAGCCCACAGACAGGGCGTAACTATGGCTACACCTTC.